The present T cell receptor beta chain was sequenced within a study of cytomegalovirus exposure and HLA in healthy donors. Concerning this clone itself: The antigen is unknown.

PCR was performed using 60 Vbeta and 13 Jbeta primers. The protocol was immunoSEQ multiplex PCR, while the TCRdb copy is restricted to in-frame clones and leaves out a portion. Of 77,000 or so clones detected, around 79% appear once; the ten largest clones hold less than 2%. Findings of the study overall: Earlier analysis found most TCR beta V segments productive about 90% or about 30% of the time. Later on, an analysis found that several of the most significant clusters appeared to be linked to common viral pathogens, which included parvovirus B19.

V was cut by 7 bases and J by 5 bases, with 15 bases left in between. The CDR3 length is 14 residues. Germline V lookup: CDR1 MDHEN, CDR2 SYDVKM. V is TRBV28 and J is TRBJ1-5; a possible D gene is TRBD1 (5 bases). Sample: PBMCs. The sequence came from a man aged 35-49 years in good health and CMV-seronegative. This CDR3 is CASIRGNRDQPQHF. The CDR3 DNA follows: TGTGCCAGCATCCGGGGGAATAGGGATCAGCCCCAGCATTTT.